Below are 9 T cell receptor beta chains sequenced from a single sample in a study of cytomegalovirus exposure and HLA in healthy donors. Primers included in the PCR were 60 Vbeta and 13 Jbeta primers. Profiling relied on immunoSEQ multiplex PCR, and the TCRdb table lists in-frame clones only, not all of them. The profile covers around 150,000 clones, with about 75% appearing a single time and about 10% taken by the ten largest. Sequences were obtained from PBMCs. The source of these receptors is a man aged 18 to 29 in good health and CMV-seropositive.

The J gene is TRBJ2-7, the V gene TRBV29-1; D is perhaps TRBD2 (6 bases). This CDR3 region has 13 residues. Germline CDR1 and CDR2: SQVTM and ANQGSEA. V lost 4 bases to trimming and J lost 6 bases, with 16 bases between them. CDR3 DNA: TGCAGCGTTGCTACTAGCTTTAGTCTCGAGCAGTACTTC. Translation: CSVATSFSLEQYF.

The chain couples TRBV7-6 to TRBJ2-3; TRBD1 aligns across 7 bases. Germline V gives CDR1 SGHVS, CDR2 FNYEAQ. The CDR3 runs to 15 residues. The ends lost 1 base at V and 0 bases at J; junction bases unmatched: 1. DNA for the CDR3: TGTGCCAGCAGCTTAGGGGGACAGAGCACAGATACGCAGTATTTT. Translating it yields CASSLGGQSTDTQYF.

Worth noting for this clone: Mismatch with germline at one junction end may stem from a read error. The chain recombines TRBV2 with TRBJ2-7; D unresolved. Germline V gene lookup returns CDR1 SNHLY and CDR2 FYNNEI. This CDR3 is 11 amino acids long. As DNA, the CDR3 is TGTGCCAGCACCCCCTCCCACGAGCAGTACTTC. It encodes CASTPSHEQYF.

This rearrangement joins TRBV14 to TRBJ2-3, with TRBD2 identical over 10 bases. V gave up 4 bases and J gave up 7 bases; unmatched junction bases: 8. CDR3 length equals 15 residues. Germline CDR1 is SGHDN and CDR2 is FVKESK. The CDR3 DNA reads TGTGCCAGCAGCCGAAGCGGGAGGGCCGAGAATACGCAGTATTTT. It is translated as CASSRSGRAENTQYF.

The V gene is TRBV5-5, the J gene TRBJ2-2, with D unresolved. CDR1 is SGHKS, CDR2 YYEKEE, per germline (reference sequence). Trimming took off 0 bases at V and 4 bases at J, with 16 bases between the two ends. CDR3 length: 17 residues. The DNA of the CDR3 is TGTGCCAGCAGCTTGGTTGTTTTTGGCGGTTTCACCGGGGAGCTGTTTTTT. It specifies CASSLVVFGGFTGELFF.

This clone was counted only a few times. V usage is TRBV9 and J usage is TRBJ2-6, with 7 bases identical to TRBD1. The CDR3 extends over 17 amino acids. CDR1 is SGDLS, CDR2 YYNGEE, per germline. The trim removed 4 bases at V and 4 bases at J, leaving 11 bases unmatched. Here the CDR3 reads CASSPQTGRSGANVLTF. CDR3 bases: TGTGCCAGCAGCCCTCAGACAGGGCGATCCGGGGCCAACGTCCTGACTTTC.

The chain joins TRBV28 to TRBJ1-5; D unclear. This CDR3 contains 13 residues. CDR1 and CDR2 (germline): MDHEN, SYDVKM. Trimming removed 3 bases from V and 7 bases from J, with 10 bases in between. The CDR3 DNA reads TGTGCCAGCAGTTTCCGCAGTGGCCAGCCCCAGCATTTT. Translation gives CASSFRSGQPQHF.

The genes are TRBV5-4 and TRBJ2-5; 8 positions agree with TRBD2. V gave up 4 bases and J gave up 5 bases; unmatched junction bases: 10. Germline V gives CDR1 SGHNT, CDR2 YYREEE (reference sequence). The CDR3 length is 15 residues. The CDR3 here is CASSPPGGARETQYF. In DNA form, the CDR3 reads TGTGCCAGCAGCCCGCCGGGGGGGGCCAGGGAGACCCAGTACTTC.

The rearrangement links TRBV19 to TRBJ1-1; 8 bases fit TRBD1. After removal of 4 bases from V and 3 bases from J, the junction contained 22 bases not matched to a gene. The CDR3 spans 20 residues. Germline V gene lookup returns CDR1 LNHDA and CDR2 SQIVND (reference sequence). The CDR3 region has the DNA TGTGCCAGTAGTAATCGGTTACGGGACAGGCCGATAACTGGGGACACTGAAGCTTTCTTT. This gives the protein CASSNRLRDRPITGDTEAFF.